The next 5 T cell receptor beta chains were all read from a single sample in a study of blood T cell repertoires in COVID-19. The repertoire was sequenced with immunoSEQ multiplex PCR; TCRdb's copy has only in-frame clones and lacks some. The sample consists of around 210,000 clones, around 88% of them appearing once. The sequenced sample was peripheral blood. The receptors originated from a man aged 18 to 35 with active or convalescent COVID-19.

The rearrangement links TRBV5-6 to TRBJ2-7, with a tentative D call TRBD2 (6 bases). Germline values: CDR1 SGHDT, CDR2 YYEEEE. CDR3 length: 13 amino acids. Between the trimmed V and J ends, which lost 2 bases and 3 bases, there was a span of 9 bases. The CDR3 bases are TGTGCCAGCAGCTTTCCGCGGGGCTACGAGCAGTACTTC. This translates into CASSFPRGYEQYF.

The rearrangement joins TRBV28 to TRBJ2-3; a weak D match, TRBD2 (6 bases). The germline CDR1 and CDR2 sequences are MDHEN and SYDVKM. V was pared by 8 bases and J by 6 bases, with 15 bases between. The CDR3 is 13 residues long. The chain's CDR3 is CASQRVYGDTQYF. CDR3 nucleotides: TGTGCCAGCCAGCGGGTCTACGGGGATACGCAGTATTTT.

The chain uses TRBV11-2 and TRBJ2-7, with D possibly matching TRBD1 (5 bases). Germline values: CDR1 SGHAT, CDR2 FQNNGV. This CDR3 is built from 15 residues. V lost 1 base to trimming and J lost 5 bases, with 15 bases between them. Written as DNA, the CDR3 is TGTGCCAGCAGCTTAGGTACCCCAGGGTACAACGAGCAGTACTTC. It codes for CASSLGTPGYNEQYF.

The chain joins TRBV28 to TRBJ2-4; D gene ambiguous. CDR1 and CDR2 (germline): MDHEN, SYDVKM. CDR3 size: 16 residues. Between the trimmed V and J ends, which lost 1 base and 0 bases, there was a span of 10 bases. CDR3: CASSLSDSRAKNIQYF. In nucleotides, the CDR3 is TGTGCCAGCAGTTTATCAGATAGCCGAGCCAAAAACATTCAGTACTTC. The full variable domain, its missing parts supplied by reference TRBV28 and TRBJ2-4, is DVKVTQSSRYLVKRTGEKVFLECVQDMDHENMFWYRQDPGLGLRLIYFSYDVKMKEKGDIPEGYSVSREKKERFSLILESASTNQTSMYLCASSLSDSRAKNIQYFGAGTRLSVL.

The chain is built from TRBV28 and TRBJ2-1; maybe TRBD1 (6 bases). V lost 4 bases, J lost 0 bases, and 19 bases lay in between. This CDR3 region has 18 residues. Germline V CDR1 and CDR2: MDHEN, SYDVKM. The DNA for the CDR3 is TGTGCCAGCAGTTCCATAAGGACAGTTCTCAGCTCCTACAATGAGCAGTTCTTC. Encoded protein: CASSSIRTVLSSYNEQFF.